This is a list of T cell receptor beta chains from one sample in a study. TCRdb redid the calling of the 5' RACE reads with MiXCR, one entry per CDR3 protein. The sample consists of about 41,000 distinct CDR3 sequences, less than 35% of them appearing once. Sequencing input: memory CD4+ T cells sorted from a lymph node. The receptors were sampled from a female donor with breast cancer. The CDR3 runs from the conserved cysteine through the conserved F or W. Fields, in order: D gene, V gene, J gene, clone size, CDR3 DNA, CDR3 protein. A D gene is named only where the DNA matches it firmly. The size field is filled for only some rows; it gives once, few, many or a size class.

d_call: NA
v_call: TRBV7-8
j_call: TRBJ2-7
clone_size: many
cdr3_nt: TGTGCCAGCAGCTTAGACCCCTACGAGCAGTACTTC
cdr3_aa: CASSLDPYEQYF

d_call: TRBD1
v_call: TRBV18
j_call: TRBJ2-7
clone_size: NA
cdr3_nt: TGTGCCAGCTCACGACAGGGAACCTACGAGCAGTACTTC
cdr3_aa: CASSRQGTYEQYF

d_call: NA
v_call: TRBV27
j_call: TRBJ1-6
clone_size: few
cdr3_nt: TGTGCCAGCAGTTCGACACAGGGCTATGGTAATTCACCCCTCCACTTT
cdr3_aa: CASSSTQGYGNSPLHF

d_call: NA
v_call: TRBV7-7
j_call: TRBJ2-5
clone_size: few
cdr3_nt: TGTGCTAGCAGCTTGGGGGAGTACCAAGAGACCCAGTACTTC
cdr3_aa: CASSLGEYQETQYF

d_call: NA
v_call: TRBV5-5
j_call: TRBJ1-5
clone_size: many
cdr3_nt: TGTGCCAGCAGCTTTATTTATAGTCAGCCCCAGCATTTT
cdr3_aa: CASSFIYSQPQHF

d_call: NA
v_call: TRBV7-9
j_call: TRBJ1-6
clone_size: few
cdr3_nt: TGTGCCAGCATCGGGACAAGGAATTCACCCCTCCACTTT
cdr3_aa: CASIGTRNSPLHF

d_call: NA
v_call: TRBV7-3
j_call: TRBJ2-1
clone_size: few
cdr3_nt: TGTGCCAGCAGCTTAACAGGGAGGGGGAATGAGCAGTTCTTC
cdr3_aa: CASSLTGRGNEQFF

d_call: NA
v_call: TRBV28
j_call: TRBJ2-3
clone_size: NA
cdr3_nt: TGTGCCAGCAGTTTATCCAGCGGGTGGGATACGCAGTATTTT
cdr3_aa: CASSLSSGWDTQYF

d_call: NA
v_call: TRBV5-1
j_call: TRBJ2-2
clone_size: NA
cdr3_nt: TGCGCCAGCAGCTTGAAGATAATAGGGTACGGGACCACCGGGGAGCTGTTTTTT
cdr3_aa: CASSLKIIGYGTTGELFF

d_call: NA
v_call: TRBV27
j_call: TRBJ1-2
clone_size: NA
cdr3_nt: TGTGCCAGCAGTACGACAGCCCATTATGGCTACACCTTC
cdr3_aa: CASSTTAHYGYTF

d_call: TRBD2
v_call: TRBV24-1
j_call: TRBJ2-1
clone_size: NA
cdr3_nt: TGTGCCACCAGTGATTTGGCTAGCGGGTTTTACAATGAGCAGTTCTTC
cdr3_aa: CATSDLASGFYNEQFF

d_call: NA
v_call: TRBV20-1
j_call: TRBJ2-2
clone_size: NA
cdr3_nt: TGCAGTGCTAGAACAGGGTTGGACACCGGGGAGCTGTTTTTT
cdr3_aa: CSARTGLDTGELFF

d_call: NA
v_call: TRBV18
j_call: TRBJ2-1
clone_size: few
cdr3_nt: TGTGCCAGCTCACCCCGGGAAGGGAGCTACAATGAGCAGTTCTTC
cdr3_aa: CASSPREGSYNEQFF

d_call: NA
v_call: TRBV6-6
j_call: TRBJ1-2
clone_size: NA
cdr3_nt: TGTGCCAGCAGTTATCGGTCTGAAAACTATGGCTACACCTTC
cdr3_aa: CASSYRSENYGYTF

d_call: TRBD1
v_call: TRBV12-5
j_call: TRBJ2-1
clone_size: NA
cdr3_nt: TGTGCTAGTGGCAATGGTTGGACAGGGCGAACCTACAATGAGCAGTTCTTC
cdr3_aa: CASGNGWTGRTYNEQFF

d_call: NA
v_call: TRBV10-3
j_call: TRBJ1-1
clone_size: NA
cdr3_nt: TGTGCCATCAGTGAGGAGGGCACTGAAGCTTTCTTT
cdr3_aa: CAISEEGTEAFF

d_call: TRBD2
v_call: TRBV5-1
j_call: TRBJ2-7
clone_size: NA
cdr3_nt: TGCGCCAGCAGCTTGCGGTCTAGCGGGATTTACGAGCAGTACTTC
cdr3_aa: CASSLRSSGIYEQYF

d_call: TRBD1
v_call: TRBV5-8
j_call: TRBJ2-3
clone_size: many
cdr3_nt: TGTGCCAGCAGCTTGGGGGACAGGACCTACACAGATACGCAGTATTTT
cdr3_aa: CASSLGDRTYTDTQYF

d_call: NA
v_call: TRBV24-1
j_call: TRBJ2-3
clone_size: NA
cdr3_nt: TGTGCCACCAGTGACGCCTTGCGGGACCTCACAGATACGCAGTATTTT
cdr3_aa: CATSDALRDLTDTQYF

d_call: NA
v_call: TRBV28
j_call: TRBJ2-5
clone_size: NA
cdr3_nt: TGTGCCAGCACCATAGGGCGGGCCGGGACCCAGTACTTC
cdr3_aa: CASTIGRAGTQYF

d_call: NA
v_call: TRBV12-3/TRBV12-4
j_call: TRBJ2-1
clone_size: NA
cdr3_nt: TGTGCCAGCAGTATTAATGCTCGGGGGAACAATGAGCAGTTCTTC
cdr3_aa: CASSINARGNNEQFF

d_call: NA
v_call: TRBV6-5
j_call: TRBJ2-7
clone_size: few
cdr3_nt: TGTGCCAGCACCGCCGGGGGCCCCAGGGAGCAGTACTTC
cdr3_aa: CASTAGGPREQYF

d_call: TRBD1
v_call: TRBV24-1
j_call: TRBJ1-2
clone_size: few
cdr3_nt: TGTGCCACCAGTTCGAAGACAGGGAATGACTATGGCTACACCTTC
cdr3_aa: CATSSKTGNDYGYTF

d_call: NA
v_call: TRBV3-1
j_call: TRBJ1-1
clone_size: few
cdr3_nt: TGTGCCACTTCCCGCCGGAACACTGAAGCTTTCTTT
cdr3_aa: CATSRRNTEAFF

d_call: TRBD1
v_call: TRBV10-2
j_call: TRBJ2-2
clone_size: few
cdr3_nt: TGCGCCACCCGGGACAGAAACACCGGGGAGCTGTTTTTT
cdr3_aa: CATRDRNTGELFF

d_call: NA
v_call: TRBV9
j_call: TRBJ1-5
clone_size: NA
cdr3_nt: TGTGCCAGCAGCGTCGGGTCGGCCAACAATCAGCCCCAGCATTTT
cdr3_aa: CASSVGSANNQPQHF

d_call: NA
v_call: TRBV4-1
j_call: TRBJ1-6
clone_size: NA
cdr3_nt: TGCGCCAGCAGCCAAGGAAGCTCCTATAATTCACCCCTCCACTTT
cdr3_aa: CASSQGSSYNSPLHF

d_call: NA
v_call: TRBV28
j_call: TRBJ1-1
clone_size: NA
cdr3_nt: TGTGCCAGCAGTTTACAGACATTTGAAGCTTTCTTT
cdr3_aa: CASSLQTFEAFF

d_call: NA
v_call: TRBV7-3
j_call: TRBJ2-1
clone_size: few
cdr3_nt: TGTGCCAGCACGGGGGCTGGCAATGAGCAGTTCTTC
cdr3_aa: CASTGAGNEQFF

d_call: NA
v_call: TRBV20-1
j_call: TRBJ1-6
clone_size: medium-sized
cdr3_nt: TGCAGTGCTGAGACGGGTAATTCACCCCTCCACTTT
cdr3_aa: CSAETGNSPLHF

d_call: NA
v_call: TRBV4-1
j_call: TRBJ1-1
clone_size: NA
cdr3_nt: TGCGCCAGCAGCCAAGGTAGCGGGGCGGTATACACTGAAGCTTTCTTT
cdr3_aa: CASSQGSGAVYTEAFF

d_call: TRBD1
v_call: TRBV5-1
j_call: TRBJ1-2
clone_size: NA
cdr3_nt: TGCGCCAGCAGCTTGTCTCCAGGGGGCAGTGATGGCTACACCTTC
cdr3_aa: CASSLSPGGSDGYTF

d_call: NA
v_call: TRBV4-1
j_call: TRBJ1-2
clone_size: NA
cdr3_nt: TGCGCCAGCAGCCAACCCGGGGCCAGCTATGGCTACACCTTC
cdr3_aa: CASSQPGASYGYTF

d_call: NA
v_call: TRBV4-1
j_call: TRBJ2-5
clone_size: few
cdr3_nt: TGCGCCAGCAGCCAAGAAAGGGCTAGCGACAAGTCGGAAGTGACCCAGTACTTC
cdr3_aa: CASSQERASDKSEVTQYF

d_call: NA
v_call: TRBV6-1
j_call: TRBJ1-1
clone_size: NA
cdr3_nt: TGTGCCAGCAGCGATAAGTCCTCGGAAGCTTTCTTT
cdr3_aa: CASSDKSSEAFF

d_call: NA
v_call: TRBV3-1
j_call: TRBJ2-2
clone_size: few
cdr3_nt: TGTGCCAGCAGACAAGGGTACGGGGAGCTGTTTTTT
cdr3_aa: CASRQGYGELFF

d_call: NA
v_call: TRBV3-1
j_call: TRBJ2-1
clone_size: few
cdr3_nt: TGTGCCAGCAGCCAAGTAAGCTCCTACAATGAGCAGTTCTTC
cdr3_aa: CASSQVSSYNEQFF

d_call: TRBD2
v_call: TRBV20-1
j_call: TRBJ2-5
clone_size: many
cdr3_nt: TGCAGTGCTAGCCCACCTAGCGGGAGGCCGCAAGAGACCCAGTACTTC
cdr3_aa: CSASPPSGRPQETQYF

d_call: NA
v_call: TRBV5-4
j_call: TRBJ1-2
clone_size: NA
cdr3_nt: TGTGCCAGCAGCTTGGGGGGAGCCTATGGCTACACCTTC
cdr3_aa: CASSLGGAYGYTF

d_call: NA
v_call: TRBV9
j_call: TRBJ2-7
clone_size: NA
cdr3_nt: TGTGCCAGCAGCGTAGGTTCCAAGATCTACGAGCAGTACTTC
cdr3_aa: CASSVGSKIYEQYF

d_call: NA
v_call: TRBV10-1
j_call: TRBJ1-1
clone_size: once
cdr3_nt: TGCGCCAGCAGTGACCCGAACACTGAAGCTTTCTTT
cdr3_aa: CASSDPNTEAFF

d_call: NA
v_call: TRBV6-5
j_call: TRBJ2-3
clone_size: medium-sized
cdr3_nt: TGTGCCAGCAGTTACTCGGTTAGCACAGATACGCAGTATTTT
cdr3_aa: CASSYSVSTDTQYF

d_call: NA
v_call: TRBV29-1
j_call: TRBJ2-3
clone_size: NA
cdr3_nt: TGCAGCGTTGAACCGCGGGATACGCAGTATTTT
cdr3_aa: CSVEPRDTQYF